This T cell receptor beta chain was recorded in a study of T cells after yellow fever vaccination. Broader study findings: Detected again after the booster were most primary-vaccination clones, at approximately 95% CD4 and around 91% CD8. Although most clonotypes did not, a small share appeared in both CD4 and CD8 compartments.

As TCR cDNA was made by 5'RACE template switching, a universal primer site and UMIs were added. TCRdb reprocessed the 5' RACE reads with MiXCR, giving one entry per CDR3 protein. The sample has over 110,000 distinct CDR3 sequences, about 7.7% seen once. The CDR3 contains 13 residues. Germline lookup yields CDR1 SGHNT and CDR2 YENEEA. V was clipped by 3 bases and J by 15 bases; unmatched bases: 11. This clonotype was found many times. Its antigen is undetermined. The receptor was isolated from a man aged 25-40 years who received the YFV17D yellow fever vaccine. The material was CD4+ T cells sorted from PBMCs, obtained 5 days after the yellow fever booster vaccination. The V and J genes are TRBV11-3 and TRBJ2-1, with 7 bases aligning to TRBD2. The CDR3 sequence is CASSFLAGGSLFF. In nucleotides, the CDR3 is TGTGCCAGCAGCTTCTTAGCGGGCGGGTCCCTGTTCTTC.